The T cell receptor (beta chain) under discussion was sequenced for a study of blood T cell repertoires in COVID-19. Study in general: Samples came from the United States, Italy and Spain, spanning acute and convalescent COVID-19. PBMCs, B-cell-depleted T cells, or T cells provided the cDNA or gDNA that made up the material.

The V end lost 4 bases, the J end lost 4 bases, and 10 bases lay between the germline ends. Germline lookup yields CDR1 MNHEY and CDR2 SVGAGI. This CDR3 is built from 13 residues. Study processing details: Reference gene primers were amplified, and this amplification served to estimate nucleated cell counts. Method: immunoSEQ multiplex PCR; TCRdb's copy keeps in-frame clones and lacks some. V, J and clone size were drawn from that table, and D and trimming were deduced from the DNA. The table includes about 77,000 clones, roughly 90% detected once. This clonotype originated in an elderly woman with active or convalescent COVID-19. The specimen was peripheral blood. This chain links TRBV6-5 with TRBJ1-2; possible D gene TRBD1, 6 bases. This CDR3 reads CASSLDSGYGYTF. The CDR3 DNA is TGTGCCAGCAGTTTGGACAGCGGCTATGGCTACACCTTC.